The clone carrying this T cell receptor beta chain came up many times. Its specificity is not known. 5'RACE with 10-nucleotide random UMIs produced the cDNA. TCRdb passed the 5' RACE reads through MiXCR, listing each CDR3 protein once. The sample carries 25,000 to 35,000 distinct CDR3 sequences, about 14% recorded once. Germline assignment: CDR1 DFQATT and CDR2 SNEGSKA (reference sequence). J lost 6 bases, V lost 5 bases, and 13 bases had no gene match. This CDR3 region has 15 residues. These data belong to a study of neurological immune-mediated disorders. Time point: technical triplicate 2. The sorted libraries drew on under 1.3 million T cells that were CD4+ or CD8+. Regarding the study as a whole: None of the CDR3 amino acid sequences in expanded clones turned up in more than one subject, which points to private repertoires in all groups.

This clonotype was obtained from a female donor with HTLV-1-associated myelopathy (HAM/TSP). The chain couples TRBV20-1 to TRBJ2-3; 8 nucleotides line up with TRBD2. The sample consisted of CD4+ T cells from blood. CDR3 DNA: TGCAGTGCTGGGTCTAGCGGGTCAACCAGGGATACGCAGTATTTT. This codes for CSAGSSGSTRDTQYF.